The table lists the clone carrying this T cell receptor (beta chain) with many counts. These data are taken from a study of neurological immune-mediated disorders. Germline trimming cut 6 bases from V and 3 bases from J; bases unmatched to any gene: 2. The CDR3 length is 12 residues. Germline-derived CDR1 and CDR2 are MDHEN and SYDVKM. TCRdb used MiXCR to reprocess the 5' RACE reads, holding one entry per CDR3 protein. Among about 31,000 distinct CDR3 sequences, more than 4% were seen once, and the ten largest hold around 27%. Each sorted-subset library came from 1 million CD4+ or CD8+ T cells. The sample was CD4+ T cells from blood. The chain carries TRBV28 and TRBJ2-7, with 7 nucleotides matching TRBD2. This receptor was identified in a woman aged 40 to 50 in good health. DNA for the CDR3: TGTGCCAGCAGCCGCGGGAGCTACGAGCAGTACTTC. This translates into CASSRGSYEQYF.